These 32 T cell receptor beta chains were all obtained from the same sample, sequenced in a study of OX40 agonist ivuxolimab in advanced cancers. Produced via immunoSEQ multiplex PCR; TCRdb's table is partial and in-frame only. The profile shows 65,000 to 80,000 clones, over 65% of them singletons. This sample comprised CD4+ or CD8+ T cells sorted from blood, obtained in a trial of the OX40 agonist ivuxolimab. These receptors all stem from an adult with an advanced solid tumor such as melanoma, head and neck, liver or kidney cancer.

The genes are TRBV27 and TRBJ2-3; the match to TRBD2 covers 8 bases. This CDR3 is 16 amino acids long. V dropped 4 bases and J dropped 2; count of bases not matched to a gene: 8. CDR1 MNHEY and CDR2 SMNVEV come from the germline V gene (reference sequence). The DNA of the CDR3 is TGTGCCAGCAGTTCGAAAATAGCGGGACTCACAGATACGCAGTATTTT. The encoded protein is CASSSKIAGLTDTQYF.

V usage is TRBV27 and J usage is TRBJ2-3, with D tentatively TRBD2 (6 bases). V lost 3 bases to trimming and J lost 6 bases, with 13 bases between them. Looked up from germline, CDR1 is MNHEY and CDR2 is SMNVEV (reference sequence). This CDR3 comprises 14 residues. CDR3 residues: CASSLEGTGDTQYF. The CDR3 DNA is TGTGCCAGCAGTTTGGAGGGAACAGGCGATACGCAGTATTTT.

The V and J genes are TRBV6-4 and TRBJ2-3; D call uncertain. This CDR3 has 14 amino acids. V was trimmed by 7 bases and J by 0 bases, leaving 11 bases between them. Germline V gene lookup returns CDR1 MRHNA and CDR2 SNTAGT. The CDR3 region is CASKRTLSTDTQYF. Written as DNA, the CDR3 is TGTGCCAGCAAGAGGACCCTAAGCACAGATACGCAGTATTTT.

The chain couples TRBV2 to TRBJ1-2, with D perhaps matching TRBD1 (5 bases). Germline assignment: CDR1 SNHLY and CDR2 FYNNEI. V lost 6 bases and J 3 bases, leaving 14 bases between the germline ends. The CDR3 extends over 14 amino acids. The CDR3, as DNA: TGTGCCAGCAGCAGCAGGGTTCAAGACTATGGCTACACCTTC. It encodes CASSSRVQDYGYTF.

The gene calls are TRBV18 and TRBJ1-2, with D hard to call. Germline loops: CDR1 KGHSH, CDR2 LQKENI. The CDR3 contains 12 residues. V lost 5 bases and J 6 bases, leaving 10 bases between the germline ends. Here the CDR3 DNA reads TGTGCCAGCTCAGAATCGAGGGATGGCTACACCTTC. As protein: CASSESRDGYTF.

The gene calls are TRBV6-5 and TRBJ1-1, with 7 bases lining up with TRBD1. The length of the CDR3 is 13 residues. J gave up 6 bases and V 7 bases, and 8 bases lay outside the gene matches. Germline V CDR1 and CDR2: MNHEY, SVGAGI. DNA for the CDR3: TGTGCCAGCACCTTTACAGGGGCAGCTGAAGCTTTCTTT. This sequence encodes CASTFTGAAEAFF.

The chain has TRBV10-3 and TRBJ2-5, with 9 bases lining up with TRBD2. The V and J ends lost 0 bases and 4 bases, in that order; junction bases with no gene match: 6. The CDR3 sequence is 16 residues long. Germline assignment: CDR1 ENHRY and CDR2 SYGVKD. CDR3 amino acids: CAISESLAGIGETQYF. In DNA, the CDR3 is TGTGCCATCAGTGAGTCCCTAGCGGGGATAGGAGAGACCCAGTACTTC.

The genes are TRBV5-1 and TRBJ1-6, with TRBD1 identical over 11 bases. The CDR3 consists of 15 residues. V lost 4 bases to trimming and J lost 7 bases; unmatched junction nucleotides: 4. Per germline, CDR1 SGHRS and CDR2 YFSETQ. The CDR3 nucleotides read TGCGCCAGCAGCCGGGACAGGGGGAAGAATTCACCCCTCCACTTT. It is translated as CASSRDRGKNSPLHF.

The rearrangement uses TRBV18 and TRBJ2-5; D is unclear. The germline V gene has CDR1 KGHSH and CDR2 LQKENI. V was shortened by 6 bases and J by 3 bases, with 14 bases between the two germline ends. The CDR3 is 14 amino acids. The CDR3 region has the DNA TGTGCCAGCTCCCCAAGAGCAACAAAAGAGACCCAGTACTTC. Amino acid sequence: CASSPRATKETQYF.

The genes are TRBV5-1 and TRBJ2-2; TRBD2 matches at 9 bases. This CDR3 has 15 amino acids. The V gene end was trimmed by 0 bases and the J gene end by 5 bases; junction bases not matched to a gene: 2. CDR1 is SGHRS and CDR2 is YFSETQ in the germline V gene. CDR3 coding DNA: TGCGCCAGCAGCTTGGGCGGACTAGCGACCGGGGAGCTGTTTTTT. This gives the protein CASSLGGLATGELFF. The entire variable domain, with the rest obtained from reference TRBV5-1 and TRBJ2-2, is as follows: KAGVTQTPRYLIKTRGQQVTLSCSPISGHRSVSWYQQTPGQGLQFLFEYFSETQRNKGNFPGRFSGRQFSNSRSEMNVSTLELGDSALYLCASSLGGLATGELFFGEGSRLTVL.

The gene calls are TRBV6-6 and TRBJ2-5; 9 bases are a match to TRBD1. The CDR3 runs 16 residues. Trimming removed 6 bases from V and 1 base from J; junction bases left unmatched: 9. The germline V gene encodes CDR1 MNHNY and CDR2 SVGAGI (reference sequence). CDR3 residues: CASRTSGTGIQETQYF. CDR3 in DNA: TGTGCCAGCAGAACTTCCGGGACAGGGATCCAAGAGACCCAGTACTTC.

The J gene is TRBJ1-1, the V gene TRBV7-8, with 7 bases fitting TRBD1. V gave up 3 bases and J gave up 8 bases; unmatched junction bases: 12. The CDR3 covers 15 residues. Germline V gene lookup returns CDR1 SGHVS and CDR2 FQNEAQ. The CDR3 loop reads CASSFRQGGASEAFF. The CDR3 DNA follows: TGTGCCAGCAGCTTTAGACAGGGAGGAGCATCAGAAGCTTTCTTT.

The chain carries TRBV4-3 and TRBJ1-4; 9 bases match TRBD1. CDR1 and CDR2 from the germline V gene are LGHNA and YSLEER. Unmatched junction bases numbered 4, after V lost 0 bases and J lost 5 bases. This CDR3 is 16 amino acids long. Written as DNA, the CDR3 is TGCGCCAGCAGCCAAGATATCGGACAGGGGAATGAAAAACTGTTTTTT. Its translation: CASSQDIGQGNEKLFF.

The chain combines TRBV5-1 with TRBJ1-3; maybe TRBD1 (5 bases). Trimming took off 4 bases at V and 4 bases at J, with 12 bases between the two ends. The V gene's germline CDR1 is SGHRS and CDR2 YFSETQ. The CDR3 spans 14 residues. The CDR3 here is CASSQGQGGNTIYF. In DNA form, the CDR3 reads TGCGCCAGCAGCCAGGGTCAGGGCGGAAACACCATATATTTT.

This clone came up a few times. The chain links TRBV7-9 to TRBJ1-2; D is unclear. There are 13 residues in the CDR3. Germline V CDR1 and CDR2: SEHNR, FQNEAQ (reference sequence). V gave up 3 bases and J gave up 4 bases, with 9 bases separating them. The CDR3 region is CASSLANPYGYTF. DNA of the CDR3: TGTGCCAGCAGCTTGGCAAACCCCTATGGCTACACCTTC.

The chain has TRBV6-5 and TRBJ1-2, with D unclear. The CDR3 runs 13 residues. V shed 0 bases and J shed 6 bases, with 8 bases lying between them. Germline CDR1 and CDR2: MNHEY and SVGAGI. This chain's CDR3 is CASSYSRVHGYTF. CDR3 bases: TGTGCCAGCAGTTACTCAAGGGTCCATGGCTACACCTTC.

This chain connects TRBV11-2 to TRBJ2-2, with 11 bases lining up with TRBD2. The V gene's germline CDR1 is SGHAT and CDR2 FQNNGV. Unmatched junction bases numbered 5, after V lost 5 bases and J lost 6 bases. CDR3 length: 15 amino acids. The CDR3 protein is CASSNRLAGSGELFF. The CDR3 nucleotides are TGTGCCAGCAGCAATCGACTAGCGGGGTCCGGGGAGCTGTTTTTT. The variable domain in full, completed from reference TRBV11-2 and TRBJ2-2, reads EAGVAQSPRYKIIEKRQSVAFWCNPISGHATLYWYQQILGQGPKLLIQFQNNGVVDDSQLPKDRFSAERLKGVDSTLKIQPAKLEDSAVYLCASSNRLAGSGELFFGEGSRLTVL.

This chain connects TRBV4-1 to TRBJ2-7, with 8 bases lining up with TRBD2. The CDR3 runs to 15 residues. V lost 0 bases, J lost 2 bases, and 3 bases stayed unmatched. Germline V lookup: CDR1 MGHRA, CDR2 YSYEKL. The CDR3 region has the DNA TGCGCCAGCAGCCAAGAACTAGCGGTTGCCTACGAGCAGTACTTC. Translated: CASSQELAVAYEQYF.

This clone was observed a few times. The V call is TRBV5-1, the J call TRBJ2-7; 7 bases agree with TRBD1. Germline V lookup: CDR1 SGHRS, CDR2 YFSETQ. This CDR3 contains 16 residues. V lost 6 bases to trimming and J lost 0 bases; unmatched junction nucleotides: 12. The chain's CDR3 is CASKKDGRQGSYEQYF. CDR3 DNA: TGCGCCAGCAAAAAGGACGGAAGACAGGGCTCCTACGAGCAGTACTTC. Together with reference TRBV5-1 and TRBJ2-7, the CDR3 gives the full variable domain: KAGVTQTPRYLIKTRGQQVTLSCSPISGHRSVSWYQQTPGQGLQFLFEYFSETQRNKGNFPGRFSGRQFSNSRSEMNVSTLELGDSALYLCASKKDGRQGSYEQYFGPGTRLTVT.

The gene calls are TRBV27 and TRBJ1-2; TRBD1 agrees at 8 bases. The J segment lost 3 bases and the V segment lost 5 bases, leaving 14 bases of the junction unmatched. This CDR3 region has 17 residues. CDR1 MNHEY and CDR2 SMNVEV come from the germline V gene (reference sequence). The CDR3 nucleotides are TGTGCCAGCAGTACAACCAGGGGGCGCGGGTTTTACTATGGCTACACCTTC. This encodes CASSTTRGRGFYYGYTF.

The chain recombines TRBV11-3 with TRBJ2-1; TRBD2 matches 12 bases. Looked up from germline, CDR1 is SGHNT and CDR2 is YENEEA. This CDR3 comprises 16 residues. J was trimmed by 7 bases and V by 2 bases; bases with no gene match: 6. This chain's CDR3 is CASSLRGTSGLNEQFF. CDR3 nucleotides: TGTGCCAGCAGCTTAAGGGGGACTAGCGGGTTGAATGAGCAGTTCTTC.

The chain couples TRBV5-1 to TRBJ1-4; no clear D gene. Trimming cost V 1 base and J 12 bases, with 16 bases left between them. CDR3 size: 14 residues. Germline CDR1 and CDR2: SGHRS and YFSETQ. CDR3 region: CASSLRGAGEELFF. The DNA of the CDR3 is TGCGCCAGCAGCTTGCGTGGAGCCGGCGAGGAACTGTTTTTT.

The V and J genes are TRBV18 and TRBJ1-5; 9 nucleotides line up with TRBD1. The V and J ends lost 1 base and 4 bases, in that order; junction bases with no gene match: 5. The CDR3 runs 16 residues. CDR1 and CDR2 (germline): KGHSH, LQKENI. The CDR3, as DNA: TGTGCCAGCTCACCACGGGGACAGGGCGGTAATCAGCCCCAGCATTTT. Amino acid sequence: CASSPRGQGGNQPQHF.

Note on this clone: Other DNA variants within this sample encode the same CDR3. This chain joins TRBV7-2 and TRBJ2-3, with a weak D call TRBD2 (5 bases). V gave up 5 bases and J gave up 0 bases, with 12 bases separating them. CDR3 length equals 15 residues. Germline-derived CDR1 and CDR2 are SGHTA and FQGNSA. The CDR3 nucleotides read TGTGCCAGCAGCCCTGCGGGCACTAGCACAGATACGCAGTATTTT. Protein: CASSPAGTSTDTQYF.

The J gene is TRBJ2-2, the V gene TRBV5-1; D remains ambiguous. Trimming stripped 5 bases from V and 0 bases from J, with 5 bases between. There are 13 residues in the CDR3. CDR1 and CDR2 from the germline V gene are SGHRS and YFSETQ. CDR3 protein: CASRFPNTGELFF. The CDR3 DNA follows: TGCGCCAGCAGATTTCCGAACACCGGGGAGCTGTTTTTT.

The CDR3 nucleotides are TGTGCCAGCTCACCACCGCCCCGGACAGGTCTAAGCAATGAGCAGTTCTTC. Protein: CASSPPPRTGLSNEQFF. The chain is built from TRBV18 and TRBJ2-1; 7 nucleotides line up with TRBD1. The CDR3 sequence is 17 residues long. The germline V gene has CDR1 KGHSH and CDR2 LQKENI. V trimming: 0 bases; J trimming: 6 bases; junction bases outside the gene matches: 11.

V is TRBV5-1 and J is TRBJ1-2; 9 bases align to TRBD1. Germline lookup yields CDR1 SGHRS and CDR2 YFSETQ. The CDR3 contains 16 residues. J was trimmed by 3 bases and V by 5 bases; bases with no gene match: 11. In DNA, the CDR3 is TGCGCCAGCAGGGCCGGTACAGGGGGCGATGACTATGGCTACACCTTC. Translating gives CASRAGTGGDDYGYTF.

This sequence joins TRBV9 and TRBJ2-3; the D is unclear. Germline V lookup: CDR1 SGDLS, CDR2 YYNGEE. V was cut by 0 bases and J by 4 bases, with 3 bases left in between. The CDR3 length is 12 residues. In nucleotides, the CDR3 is TGTGCCAGCAGCGTAGGCCCAGATACGCAGTATTTT. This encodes CASSVGPDTQYF.

Here the CDR3 reads CASSLLAGGVETQYF. Written as DNA, the CDR3 is TGCGCCAGCAGCTTGCTAGCGGGCGGAGTAGAGACCCAGTACTTC. The chain joins TRBV5-1 to TRBJ2-5; 8 bases are shared with TRBD2. Germline trimming cut 1 base from V and 4 bases from J; bases unmatched to any gene: 6. Looked up from germline, CDR1 is SGHRS and CDR2 is YFSETQ. The CDR3 has 15 amino acids. Filled out from reference TRBV5-1 and TRBJ2-5, the complete variable domain reads KAGVTQTPRYLIKTRGQQVTLSCSPISGHRSVSWYQQTPGQGLQFLFEYFSETQRNKGNFPGRFSGRQFSNSRSEMNVSTLELGDSALYLCASSLLAGGVETQYFGPGTRLLVL.

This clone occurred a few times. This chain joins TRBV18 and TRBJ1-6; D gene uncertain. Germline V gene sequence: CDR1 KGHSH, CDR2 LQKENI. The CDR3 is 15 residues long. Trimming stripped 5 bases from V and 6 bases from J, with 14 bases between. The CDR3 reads CASSFLGEANSPLHF. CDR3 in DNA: TGTGCCAGCTCATTCCTAGGTGAGGCTAATTCACCCCTCCACTTT. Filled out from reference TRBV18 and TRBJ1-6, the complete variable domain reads NAGVMQNPRHLVRRRGQEARLRCSPMKGHSHVYWYRQLPEEGLKFMVYLQKENIIDESGMPKERFSAEFPKEGPSILRIQQVVRGDSAAYFCASSFLGEANSPLHFGNGTRLTVT.

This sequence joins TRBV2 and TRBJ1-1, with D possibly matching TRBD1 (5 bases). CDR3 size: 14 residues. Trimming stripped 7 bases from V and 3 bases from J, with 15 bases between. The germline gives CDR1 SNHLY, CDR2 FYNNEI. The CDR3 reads CASTRAQGYTEAFF. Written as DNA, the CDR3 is TGTGCCAGCACCCGAGCTCAGGGTTACACTGAAGCTTTCTTT.

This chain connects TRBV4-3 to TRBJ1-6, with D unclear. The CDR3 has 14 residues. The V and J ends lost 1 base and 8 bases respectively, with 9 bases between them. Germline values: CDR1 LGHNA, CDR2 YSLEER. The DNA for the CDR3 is TGCGCCAGCAGCCAAGTTCGGGGAGATTCACCCCTCCACTTT. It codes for CASSQVRGDSPLHF.